Here is one T cell receptor (beta chain) with its context. The antigen remains undetermined. Construction of TCR beta libraries was performed using quantitative 5'-RACE with molecular barcodes. TCRdb re-analysed the 5' RACE reads in MiXCR, keeping a single row per CDR3 protein. This sample yields some 840,000 distinct CDR3 sequences, of which roughly 12% are seen a single time; just over 0.5% belongs to the top ten. V shed 2 bases and J shed 3 bases, with 14 bases lying between them. Germline V gene lookup returns CDR1 SGHRS and CDR2 YFSETQ. There are 15 residues in the CDR3. The data derive from a study of CD8 T cells in ankylosing spondylitis. Study results and limitations: Seemingly distinctive of ankylosing spondylitis blood was a TCR beta motif formed by eight highly homologous variants.

Sample: blood, either unsorted or a sorted T cell fraction (not recorded which). The sequence came from a male donor with ankylosing spondylitis. This chain uses TRBV5-1 with TRBJ1-2, with D perhaps TRBD1 (6 bases). The CDR3 coding sequence is TGCGCCAGCAGCTTACAGGGCAGTGGTCACTATGGCTACACCTTC. Its protein is CASSLQGSGHYGYTF.